Reported below is one T cell receptor (beta chain). Its antigen is undetermined. Germline assignment: CDR1 SGHDT and CDR2 YYEEEE. There are 16 residues in the CDR3. V was pared by 4 bases and J by 0 bases, with 15 bases between. These data come from a study of cytomegalovirus exposure and HLA in healthy donors. Overall study: Earlier work reported 117 million unique TCR beta sequences from 180 million or so T cells.

Use of 60 Vbeta and 13 Jbeta primers characterized the PCR. Repertoires were generated with immunoSEQ multiplex PCR, while TCRdb's copy carries only in-frame clones and drops some. The sample holds roughly 100,000 clones, 81% seen once. Study-wide findings and caveats: An apparent linkage of common viral pathogens to several of the most significant clusters emerged in a later analysis. TCR beta sequences numbering over 15,000 were associated with HLA alleles at 0.05 false discovery rate in a later analysis.

The V gene is TRBV5-6, the J gene TRBJ2-3, with D possibly matching TRBD2 (7 bases). The source material was PBMCs. The source of this sequence is a human donor in good health. The CDR3 spells CASSPRGRGSTDTQYF. As DNA, the CDR3 is TGTGCCAGCAGCCCTAGGGGGAGGGGGAGCACAGATACGCAGTATTTT.